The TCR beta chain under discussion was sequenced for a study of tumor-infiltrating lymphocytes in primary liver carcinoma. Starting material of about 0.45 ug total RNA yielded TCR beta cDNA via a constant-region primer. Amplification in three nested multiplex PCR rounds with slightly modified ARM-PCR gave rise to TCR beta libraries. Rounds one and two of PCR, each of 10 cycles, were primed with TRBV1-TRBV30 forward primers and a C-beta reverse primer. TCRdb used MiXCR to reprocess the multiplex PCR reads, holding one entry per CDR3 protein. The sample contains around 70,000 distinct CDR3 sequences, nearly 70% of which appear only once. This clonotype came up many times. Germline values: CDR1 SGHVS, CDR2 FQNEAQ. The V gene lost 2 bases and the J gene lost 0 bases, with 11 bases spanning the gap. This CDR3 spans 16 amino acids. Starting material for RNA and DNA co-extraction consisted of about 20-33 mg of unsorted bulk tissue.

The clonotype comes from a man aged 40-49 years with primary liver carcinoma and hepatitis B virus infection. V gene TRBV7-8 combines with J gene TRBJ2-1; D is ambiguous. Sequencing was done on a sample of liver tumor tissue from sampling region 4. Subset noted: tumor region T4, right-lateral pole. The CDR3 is CASSLTGLSSYNEQFF. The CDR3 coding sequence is TGTGCCAGCAGCTTAACTGGTCTGAGCTCCTACAATGAGCAGTTCTTC.